What follows is one TCR beta chain and its context. This clonotype has a handful of counts. Its cognate antigen has yet to be identified. No base quality values were provided; no much bigger clone lies one nucleotide off. Per the germline V gene, MNHEY is the CDR1 and SVGAGI is the CDR2. Relative to germline, V is 5 bases shorter and J is 8 bases shorter, with 9 bases between their ends. The CDR3 holds 11 amino acids from the cysteine to the phenylalanine. The CDR3 DNA has 33 bases and is translated from base 1. This sample was taken from a study of CD8 T cells in ankylosing spondylitis (dated by TCRdb to about 2017). Concerning the study at large: The study profiled T cell receptor beta repertoires in healthy donors and ankylosing spondylitis patients to find disease-linked TCR variants. The full study cohort comprised 20 to 25 ankylosing spondylitis patients and roughly 110 healthy donors. Peripheral blood samples were taken, and synovial fluid was additionally collected from ankylosing spondylitis patients. Beyond this particular receptor, the publication reports: The disease-linked clones had a CD8+ phenotype and were found at relatively low frequencies in peripheral blood. Blood from ankylosing spondylitis patients appeared to be characterized by a TCR beta motif composed of 7 to 9 highly homologous amino acid variants. According to the report, matched synovial fluid samples from ankylosing spondylitis patients were significantly enriched for the disease-linked clones. Some motif variants were previously reported in synovial fluid and blood of reactive arthritis patients, suggesting common disease-initiation mechanisms.

Sequenced using an Illumina HiSeq 2500. TCR beta libraries were prepared by quantitative 5'-RACE with molecular barcodes. Per the source publication's procedure: A new computational method, built on a probabilistic model of VDJ rearrangement, was used to identify disease-linked TCR variants. In-frame beta chains were kept once TCRdb had trimmed the public reads at Q25 with fastp and called clones with MiXCR. Under each unique CDR3 protein, matching rows form one entry showing the most common genes and DNA. TCRdb, rather than the study authors, made the V and J calls. This sample gives around 300,000 distinct CDR3 sequences in total; around 21% of them show up just once. The biggest ten clones account for under 4% of the sample.

The material sequenced was blood, either unsorted or a sorted T cell fraction (not recorded which). This receptor chain uses TRBV6-5 and TRBJ1-1, with TRBD1 as a weak D call on 5 bases. The clonotype comes from a female donor with ankylosing spondylitis or in good health (not recorded which). The CDR3 region reads CASSRDGEAFF. The DNA sequence follows: TGTGCCAGCAGTCGGGACGGCGAAGCTTTCTTT.